The 5 T cell receptor beta chains below were found in one sample sequenced in a study of blood T cell repertoires in COVID-19. Sequencing used immunoSEQ multiplex PCR; TCRdb keeps in-frame clones, though not all of them. The table lists some 76,000 clones, around nine tenths of them singletons. Material for sequencing was peripheral blood. These receptor sequences come from a woman under 30 with acute or convalescent COVID-19.

Only one count was recorded for this clone. The rearrangement uses TRBV2 and TRBJ1-5; no clear D. The V end lost 4 bases, the J end lost 0 bases, and 10 bases lay between the germline ends. The CDR3 has 15 residues. CDR1 is SNHLY and CDR2 is FYNNEI in the germline V gene. The CDR3 loop reads CASSVTGNSNQPQHF. CDR3 nucleotides: TGTGCCAGCAGTGTTACCGGGAATAGCAATCAGCCCCAGCATTTT.

This clone was found once. This chain connects TRBV29-1 to TRBJ2-2, with 8 bases that match TRBD1. J gave up 6 bases and V 7 bases, and 10 bases lay outside the gene matches. Germline V lookup: CDR1 SQVTM, CDR2 ANQGSEA. This CDR3 contains 14 residues. Here the CDR3 reads CSAKATGVAGELFF. The DNA for the CDR3 is TGCAGCGCCAAAGCGACAGGGGTCGCCGGGGAGCTGTTTTTT.

The chain has TRBV19 and TRBJ1-5; possible D gene TRBD1, 5 bases. Germline values: CDR1 LNHDA, CDR2 SQIVND (reference sequence). The CDR3 totals 13 residues. This chain's CDR3 is CASGAVGNQPQHF. CDR3 in DNA: TGTGCAAGTGGGGCGGTTGGCAATCAGCCCCAGCATTTT.

V and J are TRBV5-6 and TRBJ1-4; 12 nucleotides align to TRBD1. Trimming took 4 bases from V and 6 from J; bases not matched to a gene: 7. The germline gives CDR1 SGHDT, CDR2 YYEEEE. The CDR3 extends over 16 amino acids. The CDR3 loop reads CASSTGTGGADEKLFF. In DNA, the CDR3 is TGTGCCAGCAGCACCGGGACAGGGGGCGCAGATGAAAAACTGTTTTTT.

V is TRBV5-1 and J is TRBJ2-7; weak D call: TRBD1 (6 bases). In germline, CDR1 is SGHRS, CDR2 YFSETQ. Deletions cut 1 base from V and 3 bases from J, with 11 bases between. CDR3 length: 14 residues. CDR3 in DNA: TGCGCCAGCAGCTTGTCAGGGGTCAACTACGAGCAGTACTTC. This translates into CASSLSGVNYEQYF.